Listed here is a single TCR beta chain. Its antigen remains unknown. Other DNA sequences in the same sample also yield this CDR3. Clones were sequenced by immunoSEQ multiplex PCR, and TCRdb holds only the in-frame ones, with some missing. The sample carries under 300,000 clones, roughly 93% recorded once. The data stem from a study of T cell responses to AZD1222 COVID-19 vaccine. For the study at large: Combined were second doses at about 4 or about 12 weeks.

Study-wide points: Regions 160-218 and 743-854 dominated among vaccine-associated CD4 TCRs spanning spike. At study baseline, merely several AZD1222 recipients were seropositive. Two AZD1222 administrations were followed by greater Spike-specific TCR breadth and depth.

The CDR3 length is 12 residues. V lost 6 bases, J lost 4 bases, and 7 bases lay in between. Germline CDR1 reads SNHLY; CDR2 reads FYNNEI. The chain carries TRBV2 and TRBJ1-5; TRBD1 might be the D (5 bases). The sequence was obtained from an adult in good health. Sequenced material: peripheral blood, taken on day 0 of AZD1222 vaccination. CDR3: CASSGTNQPQHF. CDR3 in DNA: TGTGCCAGCAGCGGGACGAATCAGCCCCAGCATTTT. Full variable domain (outside the CDR3, taken from reference TRBV2 and TRBJ1-5): EPEVTQTPSHQVTQMGQEVILRCVPISNHLYFYWYRQILGQKVEFLVSFYNNEISEKSEIFDDQFSVERPDGSNFTLKIRSTKLEDSAMYFCASSGTNQPQHFGDGTRLSIL.